This paragraph reports one T cell receptor (beta chain). What it binds is not known. Primers for the PCR totalled 60 Vbeta and 13 Jbeta. Produced via immunoSEQ multiplex PCR; TCRdb's table is partial and in-frame only. The repertoire holds 270,000 or so clones, roughly 90% seen once, with roughly 4% in the top ten. V dropped 0 bases and J dropped 8 bases, with 15 bases sitting between them. Per the germline V gene, CDR1 is SGHRS and CDR2 is YFSETQ. The CDR3 extends over 15 amino acids. These data originate in a study of cytomegalovirus exposure and HLA in healthy donors. Regarding the study as a whole: Most of the CMV-associated TCR beta chains (in a later analysis) appeared to be HLA-restricted.

Nominally healthy donors provided the samples, though records likely missed some immune exposures. Specimen: PBMCs. The TCR was taken from a middle-aged man in good health and CMV-seropositive. V and J are TRBV5-1 and TRBJ2-1; D is unresolved. As DNA, the CDR3 is TGCGCCAGCAGCTTGGTTGAGAGCACCACAGATGAGCAGTTCTTC. Protein sequence: CASSLVESTTDEQFF. Full variable domain (missing parts from reference TRBV5-1 and TRBJ2-1): KAGVTQTPRYLIKTRGQQVTLSCSPISGHRSVSWYQQTPGQGLQFLFEYFSETQRNKGNFPGRFSGRQFSNSRSEMNVSTLELGDSALYLCASSLVESTTDEQFFGPGTRLTVL.